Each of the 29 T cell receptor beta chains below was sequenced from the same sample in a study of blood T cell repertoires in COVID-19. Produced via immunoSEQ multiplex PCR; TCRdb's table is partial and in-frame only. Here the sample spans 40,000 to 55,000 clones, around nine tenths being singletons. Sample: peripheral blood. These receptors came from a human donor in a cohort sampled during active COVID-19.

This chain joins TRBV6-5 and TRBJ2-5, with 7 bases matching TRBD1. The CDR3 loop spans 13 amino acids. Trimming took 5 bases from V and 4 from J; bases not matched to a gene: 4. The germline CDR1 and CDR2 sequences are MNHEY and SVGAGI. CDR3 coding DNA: TGTGCCAGCAGTAGGGGACAGCTAGAGACCCAGTACTTC. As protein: CASSRGQLETQYF.

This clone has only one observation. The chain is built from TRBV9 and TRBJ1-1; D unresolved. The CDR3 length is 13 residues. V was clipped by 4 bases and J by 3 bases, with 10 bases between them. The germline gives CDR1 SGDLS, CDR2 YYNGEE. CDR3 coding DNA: TGTGCCAGCAGCATGATTCGGGACACTGAAGCTTTCTTT. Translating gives CASSMIRDTEAFF.

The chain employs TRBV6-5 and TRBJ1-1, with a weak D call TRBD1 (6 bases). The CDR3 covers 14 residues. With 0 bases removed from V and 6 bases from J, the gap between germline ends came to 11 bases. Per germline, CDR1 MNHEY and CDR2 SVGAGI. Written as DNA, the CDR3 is TGTGCCAGCAGTTACTCTAGGGGGGGCCCTGAAGCTTTCTTT. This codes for CASSYSRGGPEAFF.

The CDR3 protein is CASSQGAGAGANVLTF. The CDR3 DNA follows: TGTGCCAGCAGCCAAGGGGCAGGGGCTGGGGCCAACGTCCTGACTTTC. This sequence joins TRBV3-1 (or the pseudogene TRBV3-2) and TRBJ2-6, with a tentative D call TRBD1 (6 bases). The CDR3 contains 16 residues. Trimming left V 1 base short and J 2 bases short, with 9 bases between. The germline V gene encodes CDR1 LGHDT and CDR2 YNNKEL (reference sequence).

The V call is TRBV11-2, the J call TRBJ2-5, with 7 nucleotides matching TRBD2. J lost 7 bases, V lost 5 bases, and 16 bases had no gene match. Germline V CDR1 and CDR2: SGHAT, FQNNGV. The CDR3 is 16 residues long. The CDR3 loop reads CASSRGLAGTGGTQYF. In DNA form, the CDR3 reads TGTGCCAGCAGCCGGGGCTTAGCGGGCACCGGGGGGACCCAGTACTTC.

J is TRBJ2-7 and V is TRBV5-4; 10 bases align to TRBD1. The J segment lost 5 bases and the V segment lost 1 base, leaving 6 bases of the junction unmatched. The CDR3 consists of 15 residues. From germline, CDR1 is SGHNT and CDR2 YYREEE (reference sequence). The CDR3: CASSLKGQGFHEQYF. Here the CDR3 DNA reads TGTGCCAGCAGCTTGAAGGGACAGGGGTTCCACGAGCAGTACTTC.

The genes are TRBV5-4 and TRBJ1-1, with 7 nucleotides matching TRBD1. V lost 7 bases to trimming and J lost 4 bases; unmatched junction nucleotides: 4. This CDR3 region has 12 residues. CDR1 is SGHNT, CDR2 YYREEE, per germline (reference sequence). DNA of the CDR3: TGTGCCAGCTCTACAGGGGCCACTGAAGCTTTCTTT. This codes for CASSTGATEAFF.

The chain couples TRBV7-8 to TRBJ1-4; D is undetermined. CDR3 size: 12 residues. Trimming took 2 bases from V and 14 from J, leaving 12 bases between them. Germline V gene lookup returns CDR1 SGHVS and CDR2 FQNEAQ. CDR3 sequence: CASSLIRGPLFF. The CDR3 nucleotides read TGTGCCAGCAGCTTAATCCGTGGGCCCCTGTTTTTT.

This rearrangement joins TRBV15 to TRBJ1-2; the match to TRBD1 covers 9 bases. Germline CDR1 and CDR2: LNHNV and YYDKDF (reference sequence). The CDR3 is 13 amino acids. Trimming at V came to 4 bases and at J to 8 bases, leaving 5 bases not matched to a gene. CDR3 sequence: CATSTGQGFGYTF. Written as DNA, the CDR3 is TGTGCCACCAGCACAGGACAGGGGTTCGGCTACACCTTC. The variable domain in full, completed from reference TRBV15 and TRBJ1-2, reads DAMVIQNPRYQVTQFGKPVTLSCSQTLNHNVMYWYQQKSSQAPKLLFHYYDKDFNNEADTPDNFQSRRPNTSFCFLDIRSPGLGDTAMYLCATSTGQGFGYTFGSGTRLTVV.

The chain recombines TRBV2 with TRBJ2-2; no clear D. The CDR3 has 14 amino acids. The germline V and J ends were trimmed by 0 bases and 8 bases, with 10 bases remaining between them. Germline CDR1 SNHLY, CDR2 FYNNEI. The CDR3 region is CASSEAAVPGELFF. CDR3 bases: TGTGCCAGCAGTGAAGCGGCAGTTCCGGGGGAGCTGTTTTTT.

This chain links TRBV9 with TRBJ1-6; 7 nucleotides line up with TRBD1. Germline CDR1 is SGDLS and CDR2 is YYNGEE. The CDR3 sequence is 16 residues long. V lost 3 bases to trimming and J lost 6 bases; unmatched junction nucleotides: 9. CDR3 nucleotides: TGTGCCAGCAGCGCCCAGCCGGGACAGCGTAATTCACCCCTCCACTTT. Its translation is CASSAQPGQRNSPLHF.

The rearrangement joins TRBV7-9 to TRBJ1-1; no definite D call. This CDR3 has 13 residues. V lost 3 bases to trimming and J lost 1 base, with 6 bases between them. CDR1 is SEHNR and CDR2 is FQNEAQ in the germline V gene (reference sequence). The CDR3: CASSFEGNTEAFF. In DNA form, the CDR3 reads TGTGCCAGCAGCTTTGAGGGGAACACTGAAGCTTTCTTT.

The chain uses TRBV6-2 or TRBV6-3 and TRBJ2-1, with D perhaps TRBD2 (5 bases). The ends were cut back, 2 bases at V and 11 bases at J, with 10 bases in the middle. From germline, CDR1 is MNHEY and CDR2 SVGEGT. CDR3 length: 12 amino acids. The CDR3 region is CASSYDDGKQFF. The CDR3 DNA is TGTGCCAGCAGTTACGACGACGGGAAGCAGTTCTTC.

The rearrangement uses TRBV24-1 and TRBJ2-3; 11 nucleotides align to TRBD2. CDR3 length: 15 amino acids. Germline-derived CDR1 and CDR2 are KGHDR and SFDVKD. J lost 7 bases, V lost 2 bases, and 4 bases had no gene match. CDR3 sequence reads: CATSDSRLAGNTQYF. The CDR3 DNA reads TGTGCCACCAGTGATTCGAGACTAGCGGGGAATACGCAGTATTTT.

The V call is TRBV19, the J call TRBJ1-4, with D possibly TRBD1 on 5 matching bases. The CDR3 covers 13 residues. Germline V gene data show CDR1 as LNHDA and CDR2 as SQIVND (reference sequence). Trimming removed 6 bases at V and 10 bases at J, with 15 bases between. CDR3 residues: CASSLLREAKLFF. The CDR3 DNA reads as TGTGCCAGTAGCCTTCTCAGGGAGGCAAAACTGTTTTTT.

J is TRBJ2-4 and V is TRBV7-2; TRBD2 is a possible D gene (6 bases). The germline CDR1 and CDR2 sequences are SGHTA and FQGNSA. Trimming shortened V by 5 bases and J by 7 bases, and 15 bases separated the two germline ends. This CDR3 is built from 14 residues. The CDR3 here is CASSLGGLENIQYF. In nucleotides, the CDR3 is TGTGCCAGCAGCCTGGGGGGACTTGAGAACATTCAGTACTTC.

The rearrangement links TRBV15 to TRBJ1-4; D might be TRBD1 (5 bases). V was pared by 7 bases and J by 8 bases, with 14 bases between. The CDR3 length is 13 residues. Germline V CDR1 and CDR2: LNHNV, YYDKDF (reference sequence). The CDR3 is CATTAGIREKLFF. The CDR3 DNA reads TGTGCCACCACCGCAGGGATACGAGAAAAACTGTTTTTT. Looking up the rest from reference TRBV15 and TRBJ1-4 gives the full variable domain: DAMVIQNPRYQVTQFGKPVTLSCSQTLNHNVMYWYQQKSSQAPKLLFHYYDKDFNNEADTPDNFQSRRPNTSFCFLDIRSPGLGDTAMYLCATTAGIREKLFFGSGTQLSVL.

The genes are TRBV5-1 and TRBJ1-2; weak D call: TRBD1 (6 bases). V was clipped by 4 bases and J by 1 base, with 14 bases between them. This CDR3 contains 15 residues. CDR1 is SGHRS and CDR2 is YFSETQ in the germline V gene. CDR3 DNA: TGCGCCAGCAGCCGGGGAGCAGGGGTTAACTATGGCTACACCTTC. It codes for CASSRGAGVNYGYTF.

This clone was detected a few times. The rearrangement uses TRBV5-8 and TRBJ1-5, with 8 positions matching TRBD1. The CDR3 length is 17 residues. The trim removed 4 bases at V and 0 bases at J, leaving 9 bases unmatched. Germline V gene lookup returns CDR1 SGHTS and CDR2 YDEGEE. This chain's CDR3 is CASSQGQASYSNQPQHF. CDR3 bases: TGTGCCAGCAGCCAGGGACAGGCCTCCTATAGCAATCAGCCCCAGCATTTT.

For the CDR3, the DNA is TGTGCCAGCAGCCAAGCACAGGGGAATGGCTACACCTTC. This codes for CASSQAQGNGYTF. The V and J genes are TRBV4-2 and TRBJ1-2, with 7 nucleotides matching TRBD1. CDR3 length equals 13 residues. J was trimmed by 6 bases and V by 1 base; bases with no gene match: 2. Germline CDR1 reads LGHNA; CDR2 reads YNFKEQ.

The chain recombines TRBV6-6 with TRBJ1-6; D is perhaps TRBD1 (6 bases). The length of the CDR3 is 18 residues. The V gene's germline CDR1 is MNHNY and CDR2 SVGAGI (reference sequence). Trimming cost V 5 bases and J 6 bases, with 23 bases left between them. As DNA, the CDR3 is TGTGCCAGCAGTCCCCGAGCCCCTGGACAGAGCTTTAATTCACCCCTCCACTTT. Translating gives CASSPRAPGQSFNSPLHF.

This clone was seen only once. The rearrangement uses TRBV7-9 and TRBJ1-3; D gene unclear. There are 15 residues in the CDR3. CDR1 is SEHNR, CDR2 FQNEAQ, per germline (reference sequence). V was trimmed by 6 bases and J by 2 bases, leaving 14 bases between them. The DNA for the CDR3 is TGTGCCAGCAGTTCAGAGGAGATCGCTGGAAACACCATATATTTT. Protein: CASSSEEIAGNTIYF.

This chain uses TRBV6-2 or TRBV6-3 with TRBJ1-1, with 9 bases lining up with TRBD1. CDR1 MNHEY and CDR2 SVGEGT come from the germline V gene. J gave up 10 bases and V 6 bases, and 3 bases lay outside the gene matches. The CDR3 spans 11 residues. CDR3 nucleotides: TGTGCCAGCAGCCAGACAGGGGGAGCTTTCTTT. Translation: CASSQTGGAFF.

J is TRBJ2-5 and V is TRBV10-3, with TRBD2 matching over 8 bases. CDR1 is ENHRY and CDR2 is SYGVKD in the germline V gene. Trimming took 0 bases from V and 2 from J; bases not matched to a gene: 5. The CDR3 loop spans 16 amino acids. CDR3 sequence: CAISESTGGRQETQYF. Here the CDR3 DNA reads TGTGCCATCAGTGAGTCGACGGGGGGGAGACAAGAGACCCAGTACTTC.

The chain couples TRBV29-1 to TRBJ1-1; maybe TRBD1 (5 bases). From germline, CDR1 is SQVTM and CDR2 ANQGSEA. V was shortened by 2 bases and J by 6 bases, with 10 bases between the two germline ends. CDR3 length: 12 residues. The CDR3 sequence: CSVEQGIAEAFF. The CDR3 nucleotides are TGCAGCGTTGAACAGGGAATAGCTGAAGCTTTCTTT. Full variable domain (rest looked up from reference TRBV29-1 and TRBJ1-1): SAVISQKPSRDICQRGTSLTIQCQVDSQVTMMFWYRQQPGQSLTLIATANQGSEATYESGFVIDKFPISRPNLTFSTLTVSNMSPEDSSIYLCSVEQGIAEAFFGQGTRLTVV.

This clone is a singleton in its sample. The DNA of the CDR3 is TGTGCCAGCAGGCGAGCCAACAGGGGCACTAATGAAAAACTGTTTTTT. It specifies CASRRANRGTNEKLFF. The rearrangement links TRBV4-2 to TRBJ1-4, with 7 nucleotides matching TRBD1. The V gene's germline CDR1 is LGHNA and CDR2 YNFKEQ. This CDR3 is built from 16 residues. Unmatched junction bases numbered 9, after V lost 6 bases and J lost 2 bases.

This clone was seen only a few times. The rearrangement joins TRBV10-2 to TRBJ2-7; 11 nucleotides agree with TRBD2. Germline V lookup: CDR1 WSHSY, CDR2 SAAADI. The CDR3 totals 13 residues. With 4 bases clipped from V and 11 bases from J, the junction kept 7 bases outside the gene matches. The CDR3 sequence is CASSVGTSGGKYF. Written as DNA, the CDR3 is TGCGCCAGCAGTGTGGGGACTAGCGGCGGAAAGTACTTC.

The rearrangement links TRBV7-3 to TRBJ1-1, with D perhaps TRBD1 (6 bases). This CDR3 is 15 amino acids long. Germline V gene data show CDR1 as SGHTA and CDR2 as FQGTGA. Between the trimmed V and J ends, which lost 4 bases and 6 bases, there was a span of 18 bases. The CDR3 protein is CASSSASTGYAEAFF. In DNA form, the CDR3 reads TGTGCCAGCAGCTCCGCAAGTACAGGGTACGCTGAAGCTTTCTTT.

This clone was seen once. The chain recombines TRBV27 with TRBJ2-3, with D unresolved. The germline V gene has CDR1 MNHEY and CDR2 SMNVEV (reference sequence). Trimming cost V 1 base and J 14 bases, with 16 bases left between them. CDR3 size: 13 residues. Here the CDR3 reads CASSLFPGDGPYF. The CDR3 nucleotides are TGTGCCAGCAGTTTATTCCCCGGTGATGGGCCGTATTTT.